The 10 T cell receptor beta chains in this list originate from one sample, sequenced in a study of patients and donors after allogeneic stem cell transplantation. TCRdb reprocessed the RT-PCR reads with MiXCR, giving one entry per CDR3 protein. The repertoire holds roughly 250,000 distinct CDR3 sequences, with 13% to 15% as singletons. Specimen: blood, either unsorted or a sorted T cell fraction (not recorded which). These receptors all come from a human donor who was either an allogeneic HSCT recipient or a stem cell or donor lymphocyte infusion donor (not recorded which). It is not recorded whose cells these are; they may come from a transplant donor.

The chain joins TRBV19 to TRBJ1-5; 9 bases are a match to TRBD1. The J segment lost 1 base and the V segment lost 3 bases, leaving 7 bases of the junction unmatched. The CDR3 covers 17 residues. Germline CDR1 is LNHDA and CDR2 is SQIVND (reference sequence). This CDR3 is CASSIDRGRLSNQPQHF. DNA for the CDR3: TGTGCCAGTAGTATTGACAGGGGGAGGTTAAGCAATCAGCCCCAGCATTTT.

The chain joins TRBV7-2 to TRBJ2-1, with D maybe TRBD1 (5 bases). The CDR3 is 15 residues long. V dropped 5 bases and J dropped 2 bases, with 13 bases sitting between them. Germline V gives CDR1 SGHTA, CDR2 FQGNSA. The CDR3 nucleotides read TGTGCCAGCAGCGCTCAGGGTAACCCCTACAATGAGCAGTTCTTC. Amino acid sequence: CASSAQGNPYNEQFF. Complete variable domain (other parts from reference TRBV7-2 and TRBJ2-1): GAGVSQSPSNKVTEKGKDVELRCDPISGHTALYWYRQSLGQGLEFLIYFQGNSAPDKSGLPSDRFSAERTGGSVSTLTIQRTQQEDSAVYLCASSAQGNPYNEQFFGPGTRLTVL.

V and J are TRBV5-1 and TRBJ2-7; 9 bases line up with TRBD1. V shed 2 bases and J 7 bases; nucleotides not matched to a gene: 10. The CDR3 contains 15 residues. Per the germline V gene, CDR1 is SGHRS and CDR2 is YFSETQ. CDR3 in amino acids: CASSFPGQGRLEQYF. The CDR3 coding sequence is TGCGCCAGCAGCTTCCCGGGACAGGGACGACTAGAGCAGTACTTC.

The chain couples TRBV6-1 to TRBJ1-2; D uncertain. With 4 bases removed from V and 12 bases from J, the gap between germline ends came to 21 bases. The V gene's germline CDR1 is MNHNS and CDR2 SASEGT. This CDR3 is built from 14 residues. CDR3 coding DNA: TGTGCCAGCAGTGGAGGAGGGTCGGCAAGCGGCAACACCTTC. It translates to CASSGGGSASGNTF.

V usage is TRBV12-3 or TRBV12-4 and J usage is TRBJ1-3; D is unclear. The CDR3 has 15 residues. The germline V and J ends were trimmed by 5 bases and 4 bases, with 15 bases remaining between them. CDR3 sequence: CASSAARLPGNTIYF. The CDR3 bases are TGTGCCAGCAGTGCCGCCCGCCTACCGGGAAACACCATATATTTT.

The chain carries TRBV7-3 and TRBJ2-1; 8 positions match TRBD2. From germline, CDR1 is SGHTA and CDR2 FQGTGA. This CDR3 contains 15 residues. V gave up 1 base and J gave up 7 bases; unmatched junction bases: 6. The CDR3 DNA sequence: TGTGCCAGCAGCTTAAGGTTCGGGGGGGAGAATGAGCAGTTCTTC. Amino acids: CASSLRFGGENEQFF.

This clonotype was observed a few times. Here the CDR3 DNA reads TGTGCCAGCAGCTCAGGGGGCTCTGACACCGGGGAGCTGTTTTTT. Protein product: CASSSGGSDTGELFF. The chain couples TRBV7-9 to TRBJ2-2; 8 bases agree with TRBD1. The germline gives CDR1 SEHNR, CDR2 FQNEAQ (reference sequence). The ends lost 4 bases at V and 3 bases at J; junction bases unmatched: 4. The CDR3 is made up of 15 amino acids.

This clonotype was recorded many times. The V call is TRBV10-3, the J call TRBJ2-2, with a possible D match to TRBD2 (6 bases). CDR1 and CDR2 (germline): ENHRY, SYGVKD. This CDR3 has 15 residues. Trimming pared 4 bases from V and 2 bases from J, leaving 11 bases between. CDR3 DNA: TGTGCCATCAGTGTATCCGGGAGAAACACCGGGGAGCTGTTTTTT. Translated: CAISVSGRNTGELFF.

In DNA form, the CDR3 reads TGCAGTGCTAGAGACTGGGGGAGCTCCTACGAGCAGTACTTC. This encodes CSARDWGSSYEQYF. This sequence joins TRBV20-1 and TRBJ2-7; D may be TRBD1 or TRBD2 (5 bases each). The V gene lost 0 bases and the J gene lost 0 bases, with 9 bases spanning the gap. The CDR3 extends over 14 amino acids. CDR1 is DFQATT and CDR2 is SNEGSKA in the germline V gene (reference sequence).

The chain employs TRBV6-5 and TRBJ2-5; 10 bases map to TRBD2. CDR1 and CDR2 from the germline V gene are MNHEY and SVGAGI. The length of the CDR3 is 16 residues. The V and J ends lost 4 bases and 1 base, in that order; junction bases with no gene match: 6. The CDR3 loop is CASSFGLAEFQETQYF. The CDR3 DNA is TGTGCCAGCAGTTTCGGACTAGCGGAGTTCCAAGAGACCCAGTACTTC.